This passage covers 22 T cell receptor beta chains from one sample sequenced in a study. TCRdb re-called the 5' RACE reads through MiXCR, storing one row per CDR3 protein. The profile shows tens of thousands of distinct CDR3 sequences, 22% of them singletons. The specimen sequenced was memory CD4+ T cells sorted from a lymph node. Subset given: memory CD4+ T cells, CD4+CD45RO+CD25-. The receptors come from a female donor with breast cancer.

This clonotype was picked up a small number of times. The genes are TRBV2 and TRBJ1-2, with D perhaps TRBD1 (6 bases). Germline V lookup: CDR1 SNHLY, CDR2 FYNNEI. The CDR3 sequence is 13 residues long. V was cut by 7 bases and J by 9 bases, with 18 bases left in between. The CDR3 DNA is TGTGCCAGCACGGGGTCCCCCCAGGGGCGCTACACCTTC. The encoded protein is CASTGSPQGRYTF.

This clonotype came up a few times. The V gene is TRBV18, the J gene TRBJ1-2; no definite D call. Trimming took off 4 bases at V and 0 bases at J, with 9 bases between the two ends. CDR3 size: 14 residues. The V gene's germline CDR1 is KGHSH and CDR2 LQKENI. The CDR3 region is CASSHAETNYGYTF. The CDR3, as DNA: TGTGCCAGCTCACATGCAGAAACTAACTATGGCTACACCTTC.

CDR3 nucleotide sequence: TGCAGTGCTAGAGATGTTACTAGCGGCCGCCCTTACAATGAGCAGTTCTTC. Its translation: CSARDVTSGRPYNEQFF. V is TRBV20-1 and J is TRBJ2-1; 8 nucleotides match TRBD2. Germline lookup yields CDR1 DFQATT and CDR2 SNEGSKA (reference sequence). The junction had 11 bases not matched to a gene; V was cut back by 0 bases and J by 4 bases. The CDR3 length is 17 residues.

The chain is built from TRBV5-1 and TRBJ1-6; D is unclear. This CDR3 has 14 residues. Germline CDR1 and CDR2: SGHRS and YFSETQ. Trimming stripped 4 bases from V and 2 bases from J, with 7 bases between. The DNA for the CDR3 is TGCGCCAGCAGCAGGGAACCCTATAATTCACCCCTCCACTTT. Protein sequence: CASSREPYNSPLHF.

This clonotype has a handful of counts. The chain recombines TRBV7-9 with TRBJ2-7, with D possibly matching TRBD1 (6 bases). The CDR3 sequence is 14 residues long. Germline values: CDR1 SEHNR, CDR2 FQNEAQ (reference sequence). V lost 2 bases and J lost 5, with 13 bases in between. CDR3 coding DNA: TGTGCCAGCAGCTTATCGGCAGGGGTTCACGAGCAGTACTTC. Amino acid sequence: CASSLSAGVHEQYF.

For this clonotype: One junction end does not reproduce the germline sequence, and a read error may be involved. V is TRBV5-5 and J is TRBJ2-1, with 14 bases identical to TRBD2. Germline CDR1 SGHKS, CDR2 YYEKEE (reference sequence). The CDR3 runs to 20 residues. CDR3 nucleotide sequence: TGTGCCAGCAGCTACCGGGGACTAGCGGGGGCCGGCAGCTCCCACAATGAGCAGTTCTTC. Encoded protein: CASSYRGLAGAGSSHNEQFF.

This clonotype has more than one count but fewer than ten. The chain couples TRBV6-2 or TRBV6-3 to TRBJ1-1; the D is unclear. The V end lost 5 bases, the J end lost 5 bases, and 18 bases lay between the germline ends. This CDR3 has 15 amino acids. The germline V gene has CDR1 MNHEY and CDR2 SVGEGT. This CDR3 reads CASSRREFASTEAFF. CDR3 DNA sequence: TGTGCCAGCAGTCGCCGAGAGTTTGCCAGTACTGAAGCTTTCTTT.

This clonotype was seen ten or more times. The V gene is TRBV6-5, the J gene TRBJ2-1; 8 bases fit TRBD1. Germline V CDR1 and CDR2: MNHEY, SVGAGI. V lost 7 bases, J lost 5 bases, and 4 bases stayed unmatched. The CDR3 covers 13 residues. CDR3 coding DNA: TGTGCCAGCACAGGGGGCGCGGACAATGAGCAGTTCTTC. It translates to CASTGGADNEQFF.

The table lists this clonotype with a few counts. The chain employs TRBV9 and TRBJ1-1; 8 bases map to TRBD1. The V segment lost 4 bases and the J segment 1 base; nucleotides outside the gene matches: 6. CDR1 is SGDLS and CDR2 is YYNGEE in the germline V gene. The CDR3 extends over 15 amino acids. CDR3 DNA: TGTGCCAGCAGCCCCCGGGGACAGGAGAACACTGAAGCTTTCTTT. This encodes CASSPRGQENTEAFF.

The V call is TRBV30, the J call TRBJ2-3; 9 bases map to TRBD1. V lost 3 bases to trimming and J lost 6 bases; unmatched junction nucleotides: 1. The CDR3 totals 12 residues. Germline V lookup: CDR1 GTSNPN, CDR2 SVGIG (reference sequence). The DNA of the CDR3 is TGTGCCTGGAGCGGACAGGGGGATACGCAGTATTTT. Translated: CAWSGQGDTQYF.

This clonotype was counted many times. V usage is TRBV20-1 and J usage is TRBJ1-2, with no clear D. The CDR3 extends over 12 amino acids. V was cut by 1 base and J by 2 bases, with 5 bases left in between. Germline V gene data show CDR1 as DFQATT and CDR2 as SNEGSKA (reference sequence). The CDR3 is CSARAGNYGYTF. The CDR3 nucleotides are TGCAGTGCTAGAGCGGGGAACTATGGCTACACCTTC.

This rearrangement joins TRBV5-1 to TRBJ2-5; 10 bases fit TRBD2. From germline, CDR1 is SGHRS and CDR2 YFSETQ. CDR3 length: 15 amino acids. Losses at the gene ends were 3 bases for V and 5 bases for J; bases not matched to a gene: 7. The CDR3 reads CASSSSLAGEETQYF. In nucleotides, the CDR3 is TGCGCCAGCAGCTCGTCGCTAGCGGGAGAGGAGACCCAGTACTTC.

Regarding this clonotype: A single base separates this from a much larger clone, so it may be a read error. This rearrangement joins TRBV7-2 to TRBJ2-7; 7 bases are a match to TRBD2. Germline CDR1 reads SGHTA; CDR2 reads FQGNSA. This CDR3 has 18 residues. The CDR3: CASTGDLGGLLTQMEQDF. The CDR3, as DNA: TGTGCCAGCACCGGGGACCTCGGGGGGTTATTAACCCAGATGGAGCAGGACTTC.

This sequence joins TRBV10-3 and TRBJ1-4; TRBD1 matches at 8 bases. J gave up 3 bases and V 6 bases, and 3 bases lay outside the gene matches. This CDR3 spans 14 amino acids. Looked up from germline, CDR1 is ENHRY and CDR2 is SYGVKD. CDR3 nucleotides: TGTGCCATCAGAACAGGGGGGTCTAATGAAAAACTGTTTTTT. Translated, it gives CAIRTGGSNEKLFF.

This clonotype came up a few times. The chain employs TRBV5-1 and TRBJ1-1; D might be TRBD1 (5 bases). This CDR3 has 15 amino acids. CDR1 SGHRS and CDR2 YFSETQ come from the germline V gene. V was clipped by 2 bases and J by 6 bases, with 17 bases between them. CDR3 sequence: CASSFSGTEVSEAFF. The CDR3 nucleotides read TGCGCCAGCAGCTTTTCCGGGACTGAGGTTTCTGAAGCTTTCTTT.

The V call is TRBV20-1, the J call TRBJ1-2, with D unclear. With 0 bases removed from V and 6 bases from J, the gap between germline ends came to 5 bases. The length of the CDR3 is 11 residues. The germline gives CDR1 DFQATT, CDR2 SNEGSKA (reference sequence). CDR3 DNA sequence: TGCAGTGCTAGAGAGAATAATGGCTACACCTTC. Translated, it gives CSARENNGYTF.

In its sample, this clonotype was seen once. An end of the junction differs from the germline gene, which may be a read error. The chain joins TRBV4-2 to TRBJ2-1; TRBD2 matches at 10 bases. The germline V gene encodes CDR1 LGHNA and CDR2 YNFKEQ. This CDR3 comprises 17 residues. The CDR3 sequence: CASSPMPGLASNNEQFF. In nucleotides, the CDR3 is TGCGCCAGCAGCCCAATGCCGGGACTAGCGTCCAACAATGAGCAGTTCTTC.

This clonotype was detected a few times. V gene TRBV4-2 combines with J gene TRBJ1-1; tentatively, D is TRBD1 (5 bases). Germline CDR1 and CDR2: LGHNA and YNFKEQ. V was cut by 1 base and J by 1 base, with 7 bases left in between. The CDR3 spans 14 residues. The CDR3 spells CASSQGDRNTEAFF. The CDR3 nucleotides read TGTGCCAGCAGCCAAGGGGACCGGAACACTGAAGCTTTCTTT.

This clonotype occurred once. This chain uses TRBV7-2 with TRBJ2-1; D not certain. Per germline, CDR1 SGHTA and CDR2 FQGNSA. The length of the CDR3 is 12 residues. The V end was cut by 2 bases, the J end by 15 bases, with 14 bases between. The CDR3 here is CASSLIGSLAFF. CDR3 coding DNA: TGTGCCAGCAGCTTAATTGGGTCTTTGGCGTTCTTC.

This clonotype was recorded a few times. CDR3 coding DNA: TGCGCCAGCAGCCAAGATTGGTACAGCGGGGAAGCTTCTGGGGCCAACGTCCTGACTTTC. Protein product: CASSQDWYSGEASGANVLTF. The rearrangement links TRBV4-3 to TRBJ2-6; 7 bases are shared with TRBD2. Germline V lookup: CDR1 LGHNA, CDR2 YSLEER. There are 20 residues in the CDR3. V lost 0 bases and J lost 1; bases outside the gene matches: 12.

This clonotype was observed a single time. The chain is built from TRBV7-9 and TRBJ1-2, with 7 positions matching TRBD1. Germline values: CDR1 SEHNR, CDR2 FQNEAQ (reference sequence). The CDR3 consists of 14 residues. The V and J ends lost 0 bases and 4 bases, in that order; junction bases with no gene match: 2. CDR3 amino acids: CASSLASGGYGYTF. The CDR3 coding sequence is TGTGCCAGCAGCTTAGCCTCAGGGGGCTATGGCTACACCTTC.

This clonotype was observed a few times. This chain connects TRBV6-6 to TRBJ1-5; 9 bases map to TRBD1. The J segment lost 12 bases and the V segment lost 5 bases, leaving 20 bases of the junction unmatched. CDR1 and CDR2 (germline): MNHNY, SVGAGI (reference sequence). The CDR3 runs 17 residues. CDR3 sequence: CASSTGTGYKPPILQHF. CDR3 sequence (DNA): TGTGCCAGCAGTACCGGGACAGGGTATAAGCCCCCAATCCTCCAGCATTTT.